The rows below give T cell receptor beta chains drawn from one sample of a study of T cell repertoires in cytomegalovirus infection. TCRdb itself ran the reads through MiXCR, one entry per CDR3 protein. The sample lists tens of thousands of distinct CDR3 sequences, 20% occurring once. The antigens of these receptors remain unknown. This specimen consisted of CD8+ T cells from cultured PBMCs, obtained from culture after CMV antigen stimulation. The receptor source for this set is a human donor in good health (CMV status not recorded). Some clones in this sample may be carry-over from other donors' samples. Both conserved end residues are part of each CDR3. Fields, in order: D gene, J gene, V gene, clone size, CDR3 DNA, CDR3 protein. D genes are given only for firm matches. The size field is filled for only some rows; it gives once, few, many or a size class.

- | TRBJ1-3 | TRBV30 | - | TGTGCCTGGAGCTGGGGGGACAAAGAAGAAGGAAACACCATATATTTT | CAWSWGDKEEGNTIYF
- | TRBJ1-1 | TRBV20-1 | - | TGCAGTGCTCGGGGCCCGAGAGAAGTCCCCACTGAAGCTTTCTTT | CSARGPREVPTEAFF
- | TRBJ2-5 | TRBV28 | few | TGTGCCAGCATCGATCCGAGGGGTTCCCAAGAGACCCAGTACTTC | CASIDPRGSQETQYF
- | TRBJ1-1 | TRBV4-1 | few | TGCGCCAGCAGCCAAGGGATGGTCCGTGAAGCTTTCTTT | CASSQGMVREAFF
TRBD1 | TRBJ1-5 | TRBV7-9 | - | TGTGCCAGCAGCTTGGGACAGGGAACTACTACTAGCAATCAGCCCCAGCATTTT | CASSLGQGTTTSNQPQHF
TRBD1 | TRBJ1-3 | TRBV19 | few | TGTGCCAGTAATACCCTGCGGACAGGCTCCTCTGGAAACACCATATACTTT | CASNTLRTGSSGNTIYF
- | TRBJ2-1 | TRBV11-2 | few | TGTGCCAGCAGCTTAGGGCCCCCGGCGAGTGTTGAGCAGTTCTTC | CASSLGPPASVEQFF
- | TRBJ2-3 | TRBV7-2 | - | TGTGCCAGCAGTTTCACGGGGCTACGGGGCACAGATACGCAGTATTTT | CASSFTGLRGTDTQYF
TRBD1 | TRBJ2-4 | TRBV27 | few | TGTGCCAGCAGGAACTTAAGACAGGGCGACATTCAGTACTTC | CASRNLRQGDIQYF
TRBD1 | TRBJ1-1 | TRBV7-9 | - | TGTGCCAGCAGCTCGACAGGGGTGAACACTGAAGCTTTCTTT | CASSSTGVNTEAFF
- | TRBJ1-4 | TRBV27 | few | TGTGCCAGCAGCTTCGTAGGACAGCAGCTGTTTTTT | CASSFVGQQLFF
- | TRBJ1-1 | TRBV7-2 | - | TGTGCCAGCAGCTTCTGGTTGGGGGGGGTGGACACTGAAGCTTTCTTT | CASSFWLGGVDTEAFF
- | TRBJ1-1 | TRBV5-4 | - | TGTGCCAGCAGCACGCGGGCGGGGGACACTGAAGCTTTCTTT | CASSTRAGDTEAFF
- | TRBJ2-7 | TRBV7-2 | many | TGTGCCAGCAGTCCCGACTACGAGCAGTACTTC | CASSPDYEQYF
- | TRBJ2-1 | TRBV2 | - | TGTGCCAGCAGTGCCCGCGAACTAAGCTCCTACAATGAGCAGTTCTTC | CASSARELSSYNEQFF
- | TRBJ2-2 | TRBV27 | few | TGTGCCAGCACCCCCAACACCGGGGAGCTGTTTTTT | CASTPNTGELFF
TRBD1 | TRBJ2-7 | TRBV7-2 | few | TGTGCCAGCAGCTACCTCGACAGGGGTTCCTACGAGCAGTACTTC | CASSYLDRGSYEQYF
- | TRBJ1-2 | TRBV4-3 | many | TGCGCCAGCAGCCAAGTGTATGCAGAACGCCTCTATGGCTACACCTTC | CASSQVYAERLYGYTF
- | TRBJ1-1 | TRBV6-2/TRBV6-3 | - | TGTGCCAGCAGTCATACAGGGAACCCTGAAGCTTTCTTT | CASSHTGNPEAFF
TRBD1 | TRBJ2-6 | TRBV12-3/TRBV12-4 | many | TGTGCCAGCAGTATAGCCGGGACAGGGTTCGTCCTGACTTTC | CASSIAGTGFVLTF
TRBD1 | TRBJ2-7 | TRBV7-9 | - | TGTGCCAGCAGCTCCCGGGACAGTGTCTACGAGCAGTACTTC | CASSSRDSVYEQYF
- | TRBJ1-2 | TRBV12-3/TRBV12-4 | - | TGTGCCAGCAGGTTCGAACTTGCCGGCTACACCTTC | CASRFELAGYTF
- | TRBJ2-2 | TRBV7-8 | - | TGTGCCAGCAGCCAGGGAGGTTTTTCGAACACCGGGGAGCTGTTTTTT | CASSQGGFSNTGELFF
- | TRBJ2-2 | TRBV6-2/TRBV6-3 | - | TGTGCCAGCAGCCCAGTTAAAAGACTACACACCGGGGAGCTGTTTTTT | CASSPVKRLHTGELFF
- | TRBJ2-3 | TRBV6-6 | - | TGTGCCAGCGGCTCCGGCGCACTGGCGGGGAGTACAGATACGCAGTATTTT | CASGSGALAGSTDTQYF
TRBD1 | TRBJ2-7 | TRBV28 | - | TGTGCCAGCAGTCCCTTCGAGACAGGGAGCTCCTACGAGCAGTACTTC | CASSPFETGSSYEQYF
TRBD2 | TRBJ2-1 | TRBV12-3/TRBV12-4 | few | TGTGCCAGCAGTCCCCGAGCGGGGGGGTACAATGAGCAGTTCTTC | CASSPRAGGYNEQFF
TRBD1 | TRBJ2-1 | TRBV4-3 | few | TGCGCCAGCAGCCGGGACAGAAACTACAATGAGCAGTTCTTC | CASSRDRNYNEQFF
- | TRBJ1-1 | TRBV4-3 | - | TGCGCCAGCAGCCAAGAGGGACTGAACAATGAAGCTTTCTTT | CASSQEGLNNEAFF
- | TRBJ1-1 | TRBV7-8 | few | TGTGCCAGCAGCTTAGATAAACCCGGCCCTCAAGCTTTCTTT | CASSLDKPGPQAFF
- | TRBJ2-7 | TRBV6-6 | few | TGTGCCAGCAGTCCCGGGTCCTCCTACGAGCAGTACTTC | CASSPGSSYEQYF
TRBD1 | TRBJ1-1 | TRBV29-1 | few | TGCAGCGTCGGCCGGGACAGAAGGAACACTGAAGCTTTCTTT | CSVGRDRRNTEAFF
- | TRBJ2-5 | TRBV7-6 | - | TGTGCCAGCAGCCTACGGGACAAGAGGCAAGAGACCCAGTACTTC | CASSLRDKRQETQYF
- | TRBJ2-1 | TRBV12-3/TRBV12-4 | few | TGTGCCAGCACCAGAGGGGGAGGCAATGAGCAGTTCTTC | CASTRGGGNEQFF
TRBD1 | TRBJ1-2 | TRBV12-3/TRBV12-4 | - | TGTGCCAGCAGTCCAAGACAGGGTTGGAATGAAGGCTACACCTTC | CASSPRQGWNEGYTF
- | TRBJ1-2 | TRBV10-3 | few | TGTGCCATCAGTGAGTCGAAGCGGGGGGAGAAGTTTGGCTACACCTTC | CAISESKRGEKFGYTF
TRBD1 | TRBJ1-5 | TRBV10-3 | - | TGTGCCATCAGTGATCAGGGGGGTCAGCCCCAGCATTTT | CAISDQGGQPQHF
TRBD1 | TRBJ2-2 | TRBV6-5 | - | TGTGCCAGCAGAAGGACAGGGTCCACCAGGGAGCTGTTTTTT | CASRRTGSTRELFF
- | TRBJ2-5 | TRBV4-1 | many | TGCGCCAGCAGCCAACCCGGAGGTGGCTTCCAAGAGACCCAGTACTTC | CASSQPGGGFQETQYF
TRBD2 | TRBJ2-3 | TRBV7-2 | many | TGTGCCAGCAGCTGGAGGGGCAGCGGGGGCACAGATACGCAGTATTTT | CASSWRGSGGTDTQYF
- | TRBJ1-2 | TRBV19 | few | TGTGCCAGTACCGGACGGAGCTATGGCTACACCTTC | CASTGRSYGYTF
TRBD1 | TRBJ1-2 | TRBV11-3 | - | TGTGCCAGCAGCTTAGAAGGGGGCTTGGGCTACACCTTC | CASSLEGGLGYTF
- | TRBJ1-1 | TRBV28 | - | TGTGCCAGCACCGGGGGGTGGGGCACTGAAGCTTTCTTT | CASTGGWGTEAFF
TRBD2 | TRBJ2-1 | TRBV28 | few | TGTGCCAGCGGCCGGGGGGGCAGAACCTACAATGAGCAGTTCTTC | CASGRGGRTYNEQFF
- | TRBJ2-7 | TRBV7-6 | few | TGTGCCAGCAGCCGGGACGGCACCTACGAGCAGTACTTC | CASSRDGTYEQYF
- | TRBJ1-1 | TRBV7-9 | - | TGTGCCAGCAGCTTAGTCGCAGGGAGCACTGAAGCTTTCTTT | CASSLVAGSTEAFF
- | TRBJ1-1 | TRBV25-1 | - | TGTGCCAGCAGTGACCAGGGAAACACTGAAGCTTTCTTT | CASSDQGNTEAFF
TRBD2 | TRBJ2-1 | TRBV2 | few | TGTGCCAGCGTTATTCGACTAGCGGGGGGGAATGAGCAGTTCTTC | CASVIRLAGGNEQFF
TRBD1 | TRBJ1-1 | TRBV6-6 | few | TGTGCCAGCAGTCCAACAGGGGGAGGGACGAACACTGAAGCTTTCTTT | CASSPTGGGTNTEAFF
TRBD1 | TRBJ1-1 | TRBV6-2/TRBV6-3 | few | TGTGCCAGCAGCCCGGGACAGGGATTTCCTGAAGCTTTCTTT | CASSPGQGFPEAFF
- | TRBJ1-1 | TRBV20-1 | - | TGCAGTGCTAGAGGATTGGACCTAGAAGGAATGAACACTGAAGCTTTCTTT | CSARGLDLEGMNTEAFF
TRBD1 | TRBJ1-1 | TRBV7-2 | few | TGTGCCAGCAGCTTAGGATCGGGGCAGGGGGCGATTGTAGCTTTCTTT | CASSLGSGQGAIVAFF
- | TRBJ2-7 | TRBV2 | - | TGTGCCAGCAGTGAAGGGACAGCCTACGAGCAGTACTTC | CASSEGTAYEQYF
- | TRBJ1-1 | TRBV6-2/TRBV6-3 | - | TGTGCCAGCAGTTCCTTACCCCGGGCCCTCAACACTGAAGCTTTCTTT | CASSSLPRALNTEAFF
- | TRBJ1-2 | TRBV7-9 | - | TGTGCCAGCAGCCCCCAGACCCGTAGGCGCTATGGCTACACCTTC | CASSPQTRRRYGYTF
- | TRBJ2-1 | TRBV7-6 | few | TGTGCCAGCAGCTCAGATGTGGTCGGGAGCCCCCCTGGGGGTGAGCAGTTCTTC | CASSSDVVGSPPGGEQFF
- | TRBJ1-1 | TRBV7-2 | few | TGTGCCAGCAGCTCTGGACGTCCAAACACTGAAGCTTTCTTT | CASSSGRPNTEAFF
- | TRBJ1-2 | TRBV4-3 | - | TGCGCCAGCAGCCAAGATCTTCAAGTTTGGTCCCTCTATGGCTACACCTTC | CASSQDLQVWSLYGYTF
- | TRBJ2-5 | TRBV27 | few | TGTGCCAGCAGTTTATCGCCGGGGCACGGGGAGACCCAGTACTTC | CASSLSPGHGETQYF
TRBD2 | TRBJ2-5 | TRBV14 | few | TGTGCCAGCAGCCAAGATTTCCGCGGGGGGCAAGAGACCCAGTACTTC | CASSQDFRGGQETQYF